This entry features one T cell receptor (beta chain) sequence. Antigen unknown. Profiling relied on immunoSEQ multiplex PCR, and the TCRdb table lists in-frame clones only, not all of them. Of around 35,000 clones listed, approximately 88% are singletons. This CDR3 is built from 12 residues. V shed 6 bases and J shed 5 bases, with 10 bases lying between them. CDR1 and CDR2 (germline): MNHEY, SVGAGI. The data were taken from a study of OX40 agonist ivuxolimab in advanced cancers. Regarding the study as a whole: At 0.1 to 3.0 mg/kg, CD4+ and CD8+ blood T cells expanded clonally by week 6.

Sequenced material: CD4+ or CD8+ T cells sorted from blood, taken in a trial of the OX40 agonist ivuxolimab. The TCR sequence derives from an adult with an advanced solid tumor such as melanoma, head and neck, liver or kidney cancer. V is TRBV6-5 and J is TRBJ1-2; D perhaps matches TRBD1 (5 bases). CDR3 coding DNA: TGTGCCAGCAGAGGGGTAGGGTATGGCTACACCTTC. As protein: CASRGVGYGYTF.